One and the same sample provided the 31 T cell receptor beta chains below, sequenced in a study of cytomegalovirus exposure and HLA in healthy donors. PCR was performed using 60 Vbeta and 13 Jbeta primers. Sequenced by immunoSEQ multiplex PCR; TCRdb stores in-frame clones only, minus some. The repertoire holds roughly 120,000 clones, about 76% seen once, with 6.6% in the top ten. The sequenced sample consisted of PBMCs. The receptors shown here come from a man in his forties in good health and CMV-seropositive.

The rearrangement links TRBV5-1 to TRBJ2-7; D unresolved. Trimming pared 0 bases from V and 6 bases from J, leaving 13 bases between. Germline assignment: CDR1 SGHRS and CDR2 YFSETQ. The CDR3 consists of 14 residues. The CDR3 loop reads CASSLESYYGEQYF. DNA for the CDR3: TGCGCCAGCAGCTTGGAGAGCTACTACGGCGAGCAGTACTTC.

The rearrangement links TRBV30 to TRBJ1-6; D is uncertain. Trimming shortened V by 3 bases and J by 0 bases, and 9 bases separated the two germline ends. Per germline, CDR1 GTSNPN and CDR2 SVGIG (reference sequence). The length of the CDR3 is 15 residues. The CDR3 is CAWRTPSSYNSPLHF. CDR3 nucleotides: TGTGCCTGGAGGACTCCCAGCTCCTATAATTCACCCCTCCACTTT.

The chain is built from TRBV7-9 and TRBJ1-2; TRBD1 matches at 8 bases. The CDR3 runs to 14 residues. After removal of 5 bases from V and 4 bases from J, the junction contained 6 bases not matched to a gene. Germline-derived CDR1 and CDR2 are SEHNR and FQNEAQ (reference sequence). CDR3 protein: CASSPGQGTYGYTF. In DNA form, the CDR3 reads TGTGCCAGCAGCCCAGGACAGGGAACCTATGGCTACACCTTC.

V usage is TRBV6-6 and J usage is TRBJ1-2; weak D call: TRBD1 (6 bases). CDR3 length equals 15 residues. Germline V gene data show CDR1 as MNHNY and CDR2 as SVGAGI (reference sequence). Deletions cut 0 bases from V and 2 bases from J, with 10 bases between. The CDR3 here is CASSYSTGPNYGYTF. The CDR3 DNA is TGTGCCAGCAGTTACTCGACAGGTCCCAACTATGGCTACACCTTC.

A single count supports this clone. This rearrangement joins TRBV29-1 to TRBJ2-7; 9 positions match TRBD2. CDR1 SQVTM and CDR2 ANQGSEA come from the germline V gene. This CDR3 is built from 13 residues. The ends lost 5 bases at V and 7 bases at J; junction bases unmatched: 9. As DNA, the CDR3 is TGCAGCGTTTTGGGGGGCGCGGGGGGGGAGCAGTACTTC. Protein product: CSVLGGAGGEQYF.

The CDR3 spells CASSAKTGAYEQYF. In DNA form, the CDR3 reads TGTGCCAGCAGCGCAAAGACAGGGGCCTACGAGCAGTACTTC. The J gene is TRBJ2-7, the V gene TRBV11-3, with 8 bases aligning to TRBD1. The CDR3 length is 14 residues. Trimming took 5 bases from V and 2 from J; bases not matched to a gene: 5. Germline CDR1 SGHNT, CDR2 YENEEA.

This rearrangement joins TRBV2 to TRBJ2-7; weak D call: TRBD1 (5 bases). Trimming took 1 base from V and 13 from J, leaving 20 bases between them. Germline loops: CDR1 SNHLY, CDR2 FYNNEI. The CDR3 totals 14 residues. Here the CDR3 DNA reads TGTGCCAGCAGTGAAGTCTTCGGTCAGGGATTGAATTACTTC. Translated, it gives CASSEVFGQGLNYF.

The chain combines TRBV5-6 with TRBJ1-2, with TRBD1 identical over 11 bases. Trimming cost V 3 bases and J 3 bases; bases outside gene matches: 4. The CDR3 sequence is 15 residues long. Germline lookup yields CDR1 SGHDT and CDR2 YYEEEE. CDR3 amino acids: CASSSGTGGHYGYTF. The CDR3 DNA sequence: TGTGCCAGCAGCTCCGGGACAGGGGGTCACTATGGCTACACCTTC. The complete variable domain, with remaining parts taken from reference TRBV5-6 and TRBJ1-2, reads DAGVTQSPTHLIKTRGQQVTLRCSPKSGHDTVSWYQQALGQGPQFIFQYYEEEERQRGNFPDRFSGHQFPNYSSELNVNALLLGDSALYLCASSSGTGGHYGYTFGSGTRLTVV.

The chain recombines TRBV28 with TRBJ2-6; no definite D call. V lost 3 bases, J lost 0 bases, and 12 bases lay in between. The CDR3 loop spans 17 amino acids. CDR1 is MDHEN, CDR2 SYDVKM, per germline. The CDR3 sequence: CASSLWADSSGANVLTF. The CDR3 DNA follows: TGTGCCAGCAGTTTGTGGGCCGATAGCTCTGGGGCCAACGTCCTGACTTTC. The variable domain in full, with the rest retrieved from reference TRBV28 and TRBJ2-6, is DVKVTQSSRYLVKRTGEKVFLECVQDMDHENMFWYRQDPGLGLRLIYFSYDVKMKEKGDIPEGYSVSREKKERFSLILESASTNQTSMYLCASSLWADSSGANVLTFGAGSRLTVL.

This rearrangement joins TRBV28 to TRBJ2-1; D unresolved. The CDR3 length is 10 residues. V lost 7 bases and J 5 bases, leaving 3 bases between the germline ends. The germline V gene encodes CDR1 MDHEN and CDR2 SYDVKM. CDR3 DNA sequence: TGTGCCAGCACTCACAATGAGCAGTTCTTC. Its protein product is CASTHNEQFF. Full variable domain (remainder filled in from reference TRBV28 and TRBJ2-1): DVKVTQSSRYLVKRTGEKVFLECVQDMDHENMFWYRQDPGLGLRLIYFSYDVKMKEKGDIPEGYSVSREKKERFSLILESASTNQTSMYLCASTHNEQFFGPGTRLTVL.

This clone showed up just once. Other DNA sequences from this sample encode an identical CDR3 as well. J is TRBJ1-1 and V is TRBV19; the D gene is possibly TRBD1 (5 bases). CDR3 length: 13 residues. The germline V and J ends were trimmed by 6 bases and 2 bases, with 10 bases remaining between them. The germline V gene has CDR1 LNHDA and CDR2 SQIVND (reference sequence). As DNA, the CDR3 is TGTGCCAGTAGGAGGACAAGTAACACTGAAGCTTTCTTT. The encoded protein is CASRRTSNTEAFF.

Only a few counts were recorded for this clone. The rearrangement uses TRBV21-1 and TRBJ2-3; the table's D call TRBD2 went unverified against the DNA. TRBV21-1 is assigned pseudogene status. CDR3 length: 17 residues. Written as DNA, the CDR3 is TGTGCCAGCAGCAAAGAGGGAACTAGCGGGAAATTAGATACGCAGTATTTT. This encodes CASSKEGTSGKLDTQYF.

A note on this clone: The germline gene is not matched at one end of the junction; a read error may be the cause. The chain couples TRBV5-4 to TRBJ2-7, with 9 bases lining up with TRBD2. The CDR3 extends over 12 amino acids. Germline CDR1 reads SGHNT; CDR2 reads YYREEE (reference sequence). CDR3 DNA sequence: TGTGCCAGCAGCTTAGCGGGGGGCCCCCTAGACTTC. Translating gives CASSLAGGPLDF.

The V call is TRBV14, the J call TRBJ1-1; no reliable D call. Trimming left V 1 base short and J 3 bases short, with 6 bases between. The CDR3 sequence is 13 residues long. CDR1 and CDR2 from the germline V gene are SGHDN and FVKESK. CDR3 protein: CASSQGAYTEAFF. Here the CDR3 DNA reads TGTGCCAGCAGCCAAGGGGCTTACACTGAAGCTTTCTTT.

The sample holds a few counts of this clone. The DNA for the CDR3 is TGTGCCAGCAGTTTCTCAGCGGGAGGAAATGAGCAGTTCTTC. Translating gives CASSFSAGGNEQFF. V is TRBV28 and J is TRBJ2-1; 9 bases are shared with TRBD2. This CDR3 is 14 amino acids long. The V gene end was trimmed by 3 bases and the J gene end by 7 bases; junction bases not matched to a gene: 4. CDR1 and CDR2 from the germline V gene are MDHEN and SYDVKM.

This clone occurred a few times. The chain recombines TRBV6-6 with TRBJ2-2, with 11 bases fitting TRBD1. V was pared by 5 bases and J by 7 bases, with 6 bases of the junction left unmatched. The germline CDR1 and CDR2 sequences are MNHNY and SVGAGI (reference sequence). This CDR3 has 15 residues. Here the CDR3 DNA reads TGTGCCAGCAGTGGGACAGGGGGAAAGAGCGGGGAGCTGTTTTTT. Its translation: CASSGTGGKSGELFF.

This clone has a single count. The V gene is TRBV6-5, the J gene TRBJ2-4; 10 bases fit TRBD1. After removal of 3 bases from V and 8 bases from J, the junction contained 10 bases not matched to a gene. Germline loops: CDR1 MNHEY, CDR2 SVGAGI. The CDR3 contains 16 residues. The CDR3 here is CASSYVGTGASDIQYF. DNA for the CDR3: TGTGCCAGCAGTTATGTAGGGACAGGGGCATCGGACATTCAGTACTTC.

This clone was counted a few times. V and J are TRBV15 and TRBJ2-1; TRBD2 agrees at 10 bases. Trimming took 4 bases from V and 11 from J; bases not matched to a gene: 5. CDR3 size: 13 residues. CDR1 LNHNV and CDR2 YYDKDF come from the germline V gene (reference sequence). The CDR3 loop reads CATSINSGGKQFF. The CDR3 DNA reads TGTGCCACCAGCATAAATAGCGGGGGGAAGCAGTTCTTC.

This chain links TRBV4-1 with TRBJ1-1; no definite D call. Trimming left V 1 base short and J 7 bases short, with 13 bases between. CDR3 length equals 14 residues. The germline gives CDR1 MGHRA, CDR2 YSYEKL. CDR3 sequence reads: CASSQVGPGIEAFF. CDR3 bases: TGCGCCAGCAGCCAAGTAGGCCCCGGGATTGAAGCTTTCTTT.

The V call is TRBV28, the J call TRBJ1-6; D remains unclear. V lost 2 bases to trimming and J lost 6 bases, with 23 bases between them. Germline lookup yields CDR1 MDHEN and CDR2 SYDVKM. CDR3 size: 19 residues. The CDR3 sequence is CASSLRALRLLPFNSPLHF. The CDR3 DNA follows: TGTGCCAGCAGTTTAAGAGCCCTCCGGTTGCTACCGTTTAATTCACCCCTCCACTTT.

This clone was seen just once. The V and J genes are TRBV2 and TRBJ2-7; no definite D call. V lost 5 bases, J lost 3 bases, and 8 bases lay in between. CDR1 and CDR2 (germline): SNHLY, FYNNEI. CDR3 size: 12 residues. This CDR3 reads CASSTQDYEQYF. CDR3 coding DNA: TGTGCCAGCAGTACACAAGACTACGAGCAGTACTTC.

In this sample, this clone turned up a few times. The genes are TRBV6-5 and TRBJ1-1; tentatively, D is TRBD1 (6 bases). CDR3 size: 14 residues. V dropped 7 bases and J dropped 0 bases, with 12 bases sitting between them. Looked up from germline, CDR1 is MNHEY and CDR2 is SVGAGI. This chain's CDR3 is CASKTGQLNTEAFF. For the CDR3, the DNA is TGTGCCAGCAAAACTGGACAGTTGAACACTGAAGCTTTCTTT.

The chain has TRBV5-1 and TRBJ2-7; 7 positions agree with TRBD1. Germline CDR1 is SGHRS and CDR2 is YFSETQ. The CDR3 runs to 15 residues. Losses at the gene ends were 4 bases for V and 0 bases for J; bases not matched to a gene: 7. This CDR3 reads CASSPGRGRSYEQYF. The CDR3 DNA reads as TGCGCCAGCAGCCCGGGTAGGGGGCGCTCCTACGAGCAGTACTTC.

The chain combines TRBV7-2 with TRBJ2-1; 9 positions agree with TRBD2. The germline CDR1 and CDR2 sequences are SGHTA and FQGNSA. This CDR3 contains 14 residues. V lost 2 bases to trimming and J lost 8 bases; unmatched junction nucleotides: 4. The CDR3 DNA reads TGTGCCAGCAGCTTAATAGCGGGGGCGTATGAGCAGTTCTTC. Encoded protein: CASSLIAGAYEQFF.

The chain joins TRBV27 to TRBJ2-7, with TRBD1 matching over 9 bases. The CDR3 is made up of 15 amino acids. CDR1 is MNHEY and CDR2 is SMNVEV in the germline V gene (reference sequence). J gave up 7 bases and V 4 bases, and 11 bases lay outside the gene matches. The CDR3 DNA reads as TGTGCCAGCAGTTACCGGGACAGGGCAGGTGGGGAGCAGTACTTC. Its translation is CASSYRDRAGGEQYF.

V usage is TRBV29-1 and J usage is TRBJ1-5, with 7 bases that match TRBD1. V lost 5 bases and J lost 6; bases outside the gene matches: 7. Germline V gene sequence: CDR1 SQVTM, CDR2 ANQGSEA. The CDR3 is made up of 13 amino acids. CDR3 residues: CSVWTGGVQPQHF. CDR3 coding DNA: TGCAGCGTTTGGACAGGCGGGGTTCAGCCCCAGCATTTT.

This clone was detected once. The chain uses TRBV27 and TRBJ2-7; weak D call: TRBD1 (5 bases). The CDR3 has 11 residues. Germline V CDR1 and CDR2: MNHEY, SMNVEV (reference sequence). The V and J ends lost 5 bases and 6 bases respectively, with 8 bases between them. The CDR3 sequence: CASSPGREQYF. The CDR3 coding sequence is TGTGCCAGCAGTCCAGGGCGCGAGCAGTACTTC.

This chain links TRBV2 with TRBJ1-1, with D unclear. The CDR3 sequence is 13 residues long. Germline CDR1 SNHLY, CDR2 FYNNEI. V gave up 7 bases and J gave up 1 base, with 10 bases separating them. The chain's CDR3 is CASNGGKNTEAFF. The CDR3 bases are TGTGCCAGCAATGGCGGGAAGAACACTGAAGCTTTCTTT.

The rearrangement joins TRBV5-1 to TRBJ2-3; 9 bases agree with TRBD2. The CDR3 is 15 residues long. Germline trimming cut 5 bases from V and 0 bases from J; bases unmatched to any gene: 4. Germline loops: CDR1 SGHRS, CDR2 YFSETQ. CDR3 coding DNA: TGCGCCAGCAGTTCTAGCGGGGCTAGCACAGATACGCAGTATTTT. Translated, it gives CASSSSGASTDTQYF.

There are a few counts of this clone. The chain has TRBV7-9 and TRBJ1-2; 9 bases fit TRBD1. Germline CDR1 reads SEHNR; CDR2 reads FQNEAQ (reference sequence). V was pared by 6 bases and J by 4 bases, with 9 bases of the junction left unmatched. The CDR3 has 15 amino acids. The CDR3 DNA is TGTGCCAGCAGTCAACAGGGGGCAATATCCTATGGCTACACCTTC. The encoded protein is CASSQQGAISYGYTF.

The chain combines TRBV7-8 with TRBJ2-2; 7 bases match TRBD1. V lost 3 bases and J lost 3; bases outside the gene matches: 4. The CDR3 sequence is 15 residues long. CDR1 is SGHVS and CDR2 is FQNEAQ in the germline V gene. The CDR3 here is CASSFTGVDTGELFF. For the CDR3, the DNA is TGTGCCAGCAGCTTTACAGGGGTCGACACCGGGGAGCTGTTTTTT.